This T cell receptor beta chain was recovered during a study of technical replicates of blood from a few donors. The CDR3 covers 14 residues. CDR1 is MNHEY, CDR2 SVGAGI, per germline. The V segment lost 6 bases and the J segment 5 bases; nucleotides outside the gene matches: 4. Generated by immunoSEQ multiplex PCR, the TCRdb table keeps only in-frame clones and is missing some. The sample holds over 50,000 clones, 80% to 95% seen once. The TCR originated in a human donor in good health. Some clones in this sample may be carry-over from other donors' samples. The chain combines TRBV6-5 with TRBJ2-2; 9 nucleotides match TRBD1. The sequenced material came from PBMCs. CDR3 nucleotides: TGTGCCAGCAGAGGACAGGGGTTGACCGGGGAGCTGTTTTTT. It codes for CASRGQGLTGELFF.